A selection of T cell receptor beta chains follows, all from one sample in a study of blood T cell repertoires in COVID-19. Generated by immunoSEQ multiplex PCR, the TCRdb table keeps only in-frame clones and is missing some. This table holds about 180,000 clones, around four fifths found once. Material: peripheral blood. The receptors here all came from a woman in her 70s with COVID-19, enrolled during active disease. The CDR3 runs from the conserved cysteine through the conserved F or W. The order of the fields is CDR3 DNA, CDR3 protein, clone size, D gene, CDR3 length, V gene, J gene. A D gene is named only where the DNA matches it firmly. The size entry is marked missing in some rows and otherwise reads once, few, many or a size class.

CDR3 DNA: TGCAGCGTATACAGAAACACTGAAGCTTTCTTT; CDR3 protein: CSVYRNTEAFF; clone size: NA; D gene: NA; CDR3 length: 11; V gene: TRBV29-1; J gene: TRBJ1-1
CDR3 DNA: TGTGCCAGCAGCCCGACAGGGGATTATGGCTACACCTTC; CDR3 protein: CASSPTGDYGYTF; clone size: once; D gene: TRBD1; CDR3 length: 13; V gene: TRBV5-4; J gene: TRBJ1-2
CDR3 DNA: TGTGCCAGCAGTCCACTAGCGTTGAGCTCCTACGAGCAGTACTTC; CDR3 protein: CASSPLALSSYEQYF; clone size: NA; D gene: TRBD2; CDR3 length: 15; V gene: TRBV9; J gene: TRBJ2-7
CDR3 DNA: TGTGCCAGCAGTGAAAACCGGGGGATGGGCTCTGGAAACACCATATATTTT; CDR3 protein: CASSENRGMGSGNTIYF; clone size: NA; D gene: NA; CDR3 length: 17; V gene: TRBV25-1; J gene: TRBJ1-3
CDR3 DNA: TGTGCCAGCAGTGCCTACATTGGACTAGCGGGGGACACCGGGGAGCTGTTTTTT; CDR3 protein: CASSAYIGLAGDTGELFF; clone size: once; D gene: TRBD2; CDR3 length: 18; V gene: TRBV2; J gene: TRBJ2-2
CDR3 DNA: TGTGCCAGCAGCTTAGGGCAAGCCTACAATGAGCAGTTCTTC; CDR3 protein: CASSLGQAYNEQFF; clone size: NA; D gene: NA; CDR3 length: 14; V gene: TRBV7-2; J gene: TRBJ2-1
CDR3 DNA: TGTGCCACCAGGAGACAGGGAAACACTGAAGCTTTCTTT; CDR3 protein: CATRRQGNTEAFF; clone size: NA; D gene: TRBD1; CDR3 length: 13; V gene: TRBV24-1; J gene: TRBJ1-1
CDR3 DNA: TGTGCCAGCAGCTTAGGAGGTACTGGGAACACTGAAGCTTTCTTT; CDR3 protein: CASSLGGTGNTEAFF; clone size: once; D gene: NA; CDR3 length: 15; V gene: TRBV7-2; J gene: TRBJ1-1
CDR3 DNA: TGTGCCACCCGGGGACAGGGCGAAAACACCATATATTTT; CDR3 protein: CATRGQGENTIYF; clone size: NA; D gene: TRBD1; CDR3 length: 13; V gene: TRBV6-5; J gene: TRBJ1-3
CDR3 DNA: TGTGCCAGCAATGGAGGGGGCGCTTATGGCTACACCTTC; CDR3 protein: CASNGGGAYGYTF; clone size: NA; D gene: TRBD1; CDR3 length: 13; V gene: TRBV28; J gene: TRBJ1-2
CDR3 DNA: TGCGCCAGCAGCGCGGGGACAGGACCTTACGAGCAGTACTTC; CDR3 protein: CASSAGTGPYEQYF; clone size: once; D gene: TRBD1; CDR3 length: 14; V gene: TRBV5-1; J gene: TRBJ2-7
CDR3 DNA: TGTGCCAGCAGTTACCCCACAGGATCAGTAGCCAAAAACATTCAGTACTTC; CDR3 protein: CASSYPTGSVAKNIQYF; clone size: NA; D gene: NA; CDR3 length: 17; V gene: TRBV6-2/TRBV6-3; J gene: TRBJ2-4
CDR3 DNA: TGTGCCAGCAGCCTGGGGACAGGGGTGGAAAACATTCAGTACTTC; CDR3 protein: CASSLGTGVENIQYF; clone size: NA; D gene: TRBD1; CDR3 length: 15; V gene: TRBV28; J gene: TRBJ2-4
CDR3 DNA: TGTGCCATCAGTTTCAGGGATACCTCCTACAATGAGCAGTTCTTC; CDR3 protein: CAISFRDTSYNEQFF; clone size: NA; D gene: NA; CDR3 length: 15; V gene: TRBV10-3; J gene: TRBJ2-1
CDR3 DNA: TGTGCCAGCAGCAAAGTCGGTTCTCACAGGCCTAACACCGGGGAGCTGTTTTTT; CDR3 protein: CASSKVGSHRPNTGELFF; clone size: NA; D gene: NA; CDR3 length: 18; V gene: TRBV21-1; J gene: TRBJ2-2
CDR3 DNA: TGTGCCAGCTCACCGCTCCAGGGGGAAGGTGGCTACACCTTC; CDR3 protein: CASSPLQGEGGYTF; clone size: few; D gene: TRBD1; CDR3 length: 14; V gene: TRBV18; J gene: TRBJ1-2
CDR3 DNA: TGTGCCAGCAGCTTAGTCGACCGGCGGCCTTCGAACACCGGGGAGCTGTTTTTT; CDR3 protein: CASSLVDRRPSNTGELFF; clone size: once; D gene: NA; CDR3 length: 18; V gene: TRBV7-2; J gene: TRBJ2-2
CDR3 DNA: TGTGCCACCAGTGAACCGGGGACTAGCGATTCGCAGTTCTTC; CDR3 protein: CATSEPGTSDSQFF; clone size: NA; D gene: TRBD2; CDR3 length: 14; V gene: TRBV24-1; J gene: TRBJ2-1
CDR3 DNA: TGTGCCACCAGTGATTTGGGCACCACAGATACGCAGTATTTT; CDR3 protein: CATSDLGTTDTQYF; clone size: NA; D gene: NA; CDR3 length: 14; V gene: TRBV24-1; J gene: TRBJ2-3
CDR3 DNA: TGTGCCAGCAGCCCTGACCCTGGGCCTAATTCACCCCTCCACTTT; CDR3 protein: CASSPDPGPNSPLHF; clone size: NA; D gene: NA; CDR3 length: 15; V gene: TRBV14; J gene: TRBJ1-6
CDR3 DNA: TGTGCCAGTAGCGGGACTAGCGGGAGATACGAGCAGTACTTC; CDR3 protein: CASSGTSGRYEQYF; clone size: NA; D gene: TRBD2; CDR3 length: 14; V gene: TRBV19; J gene: TRBJ2-7
CDR3 DNA: TGTGCCAGCAGTCCAAGCTTACTAGCGGGTCGTTACGAGCAGTACTTC; CDR3 protein: CASSPSLLAGRYEQYF; clone size: NA; D gene: TRBD2; CDR3 length: 16; V gene: TRBV27; J gene: TRBJ2-7